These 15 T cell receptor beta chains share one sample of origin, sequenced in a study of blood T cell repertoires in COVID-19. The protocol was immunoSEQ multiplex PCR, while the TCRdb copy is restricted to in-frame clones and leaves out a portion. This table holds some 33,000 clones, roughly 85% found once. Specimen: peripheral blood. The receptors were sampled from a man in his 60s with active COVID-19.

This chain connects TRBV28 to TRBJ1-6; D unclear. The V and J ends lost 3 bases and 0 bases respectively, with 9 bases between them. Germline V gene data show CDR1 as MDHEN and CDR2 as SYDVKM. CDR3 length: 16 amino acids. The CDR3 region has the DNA TGTGCCAGCAGTTTGGGTAGGAGCTCCTATAATTCACCCCTCCACTTT. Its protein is CASSLGRSSYNSPLHF.

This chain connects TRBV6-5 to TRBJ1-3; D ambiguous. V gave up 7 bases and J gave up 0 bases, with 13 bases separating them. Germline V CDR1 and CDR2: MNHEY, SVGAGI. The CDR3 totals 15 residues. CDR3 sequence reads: CASKRTVSSGNTIYF. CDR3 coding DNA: TGTGCCAGCAAAAGGACTGTGAGCTCTGGAAACACCATATATTTT.

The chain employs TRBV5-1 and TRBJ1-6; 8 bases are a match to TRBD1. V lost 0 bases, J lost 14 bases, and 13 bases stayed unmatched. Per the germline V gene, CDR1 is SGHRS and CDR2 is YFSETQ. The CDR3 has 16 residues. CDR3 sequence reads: CASSLAVQGAPSTLHF. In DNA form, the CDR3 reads TGCGCCAGCAGCTTGGCGGTTCAGGGGGCCCCCTCCACCCTCCACTTT.

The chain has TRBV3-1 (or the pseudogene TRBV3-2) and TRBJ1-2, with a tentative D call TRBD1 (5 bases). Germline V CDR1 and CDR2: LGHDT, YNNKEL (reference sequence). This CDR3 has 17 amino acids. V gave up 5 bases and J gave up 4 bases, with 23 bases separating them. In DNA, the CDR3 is TGTGCCAGCAGCGTCAGGGATCAGCGCCTCTGGGGCTATGGCTACACCTTC. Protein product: CASSVRDQRLWGYGYTF.

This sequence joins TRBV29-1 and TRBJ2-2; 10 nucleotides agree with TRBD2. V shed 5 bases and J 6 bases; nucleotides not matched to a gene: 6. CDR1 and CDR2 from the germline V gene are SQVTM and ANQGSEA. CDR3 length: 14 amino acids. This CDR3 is CSVSGRALAGELFF. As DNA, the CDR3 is TGCAGCGTTAGCGGGAGGGCCTTGGCCGGGGAGCTGTTTTTT.

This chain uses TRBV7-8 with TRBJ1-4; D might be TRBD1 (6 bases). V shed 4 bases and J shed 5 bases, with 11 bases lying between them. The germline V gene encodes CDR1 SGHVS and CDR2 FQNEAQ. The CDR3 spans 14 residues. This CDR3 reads CASSSGHFNEKLFF. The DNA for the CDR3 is TGTGCCAGCAGCTCGGGACACTTCAATGAAAAACTGTTTTTT.

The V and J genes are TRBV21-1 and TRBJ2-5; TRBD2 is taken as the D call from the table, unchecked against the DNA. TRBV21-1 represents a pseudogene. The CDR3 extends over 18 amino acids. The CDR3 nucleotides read TGTGCCAGCAGCCTCCCGGGGACTAGCGAGCCATGGGCAACGACCCAGTACTTC. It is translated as CASSLPGTSEPWATTQYF.

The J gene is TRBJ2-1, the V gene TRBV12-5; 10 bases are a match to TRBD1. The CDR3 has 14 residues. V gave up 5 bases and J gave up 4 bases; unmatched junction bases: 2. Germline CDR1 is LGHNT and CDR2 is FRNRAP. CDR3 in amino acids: CASGRTGGYNEQFF. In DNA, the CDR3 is TGTGCTAGTGGTCGGACAGGGGGTTACAATGAGCAGTTCTTC.

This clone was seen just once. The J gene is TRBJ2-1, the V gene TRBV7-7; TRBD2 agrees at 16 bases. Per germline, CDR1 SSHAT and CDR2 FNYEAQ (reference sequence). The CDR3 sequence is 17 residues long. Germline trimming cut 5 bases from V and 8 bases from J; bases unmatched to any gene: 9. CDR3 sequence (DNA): TGTGCCAGCAGCCCGGGACTAGCGGGAGGGCCTCCGGATGAGCAGTTCTTC. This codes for CASSPGLAGGPPDEQFF. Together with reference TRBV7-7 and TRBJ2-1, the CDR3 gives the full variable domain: GAGVSQSPRYKVTKRGQDVTLRCDPISSHATLYWYQQALGQGPEFLTYFNYEAQPDKSGLPSDRFSAERPEGSISTLTIQRTEQRDSAMYRCASSPGLAGGPPDEQFFGPGTRLTVL.

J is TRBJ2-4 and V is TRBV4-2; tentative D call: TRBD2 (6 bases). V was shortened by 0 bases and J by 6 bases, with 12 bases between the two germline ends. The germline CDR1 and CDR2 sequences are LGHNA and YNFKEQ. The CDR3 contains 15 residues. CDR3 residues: CASSQEEDGRNIQYF. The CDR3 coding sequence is TGTGCCAGCAGCCAAGAGGAGGACGGGAGAAACATTCAGTACTTC.

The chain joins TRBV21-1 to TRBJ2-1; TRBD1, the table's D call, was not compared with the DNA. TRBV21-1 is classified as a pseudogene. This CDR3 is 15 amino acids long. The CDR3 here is CASSNRNRSYNEQFF. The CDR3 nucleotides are TGTGCCAGCAGCAACAGAAATCGATCCTACAATGAGCAGTTCTTC.

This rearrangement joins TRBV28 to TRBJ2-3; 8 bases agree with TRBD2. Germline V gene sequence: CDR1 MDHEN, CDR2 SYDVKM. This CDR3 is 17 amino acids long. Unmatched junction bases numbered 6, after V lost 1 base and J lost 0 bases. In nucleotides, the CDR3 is TGTGCCAGCAGTTTATCGGGGCGGGAGGCCAGCACAGATACGCAGTATTTT. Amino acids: CASSLSGREASTDTQYF. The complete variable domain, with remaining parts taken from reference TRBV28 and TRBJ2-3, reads DVKVTQSSRYLVKRTGEKVFLECVQDMDHENMFWYRQDPGLGLRLIYFSYDVKMKEKGDIPEGYSVSREKKERFSLILESASTNQTSMYLCASSLSGREASTDTQYFGPGTRLTVL.

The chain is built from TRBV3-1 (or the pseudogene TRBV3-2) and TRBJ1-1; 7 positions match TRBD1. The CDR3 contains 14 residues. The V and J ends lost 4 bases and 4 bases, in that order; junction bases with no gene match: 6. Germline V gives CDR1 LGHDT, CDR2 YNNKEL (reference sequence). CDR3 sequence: CASSRRTGVTEAFF. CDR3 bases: TGTGCCAGCAGCCGAAGGACAGGTGTCACTGAAGCTTTCTTT.

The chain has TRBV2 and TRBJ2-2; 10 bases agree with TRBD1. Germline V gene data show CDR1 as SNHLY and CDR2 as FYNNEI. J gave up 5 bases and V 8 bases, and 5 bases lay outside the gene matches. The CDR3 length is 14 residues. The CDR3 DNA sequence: TGTGCCAGCGCGGGGACAGGGGCGACCGGGGAGCTGTTTTTT. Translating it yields CASAGTGATGELFF.

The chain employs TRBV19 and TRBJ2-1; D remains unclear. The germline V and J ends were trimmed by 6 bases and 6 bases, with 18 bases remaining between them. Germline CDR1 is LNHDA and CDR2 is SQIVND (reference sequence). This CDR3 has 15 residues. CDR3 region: CASRQSLNPPNEQFF. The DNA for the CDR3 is TGTGCCAGTAGACAGAGCCTCAACCCACCCAATGAGCAGTTCTTC. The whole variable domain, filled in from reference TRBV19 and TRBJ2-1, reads DGGITQSPKYLFRKEGQNVTLSCEQNLNHDAMYWYRQDPGQGLRLIYYSQIVNDFQKGDIAEGYSVSREKKESFPLTVTSAQKNPTAFYLCASRQSLNPPNEQFFGPGTRLTVL.